The rows below give T cell receptor beta chains drawn from one sample of a study of CD8 T cells in Susac syndrome. TCRdb called the immunoSEQ multiplex PCR reads again in MiXCR, with one record for every CDR3 protein. This sample carries 100,000 to 150,000 distinct CDR3 sequences, roughly 94% of them seen once, and the ten largest clones take about 0.28%. The sample taken for sequencing was CD8+ T cells from PBMCs. Receptor source: a human donor with Susac syndrome. Both conserved end residues are part of each CDR3. Clone size is not always given. Where it is, it says once, few, many or a class for expanded clones.

TRBV27,-,TRBJ1-1,CASSLLWNTEAFF
TRBV12-3/TRBV12-4,-,TRBJ2-7,CASQGVTGSYEQYF
TRBV29-1,-,TRBJ2-1,CSVPTSGEQFF
TRBV27,-,TRBJ2-1,CASSGLPYNEQFF
TRBV12-3/TRBV12-4,-,TRBJ2-3,CASSDTGAPDTQYF
TRBV5-4,-,TRBJ2-5,CASSSRGGWETQYF
TRBV3-1,-,TRBJ2-2,CASSQELANSGELFF
TRBV9,-,TRBJ1-2,CASSVAGGGKTF
TRBV14,-,TRBJ2-1,CARTRWRVGRRAENEQFF
TRBV29-1,-,TRBJ2-5,CSVEWPGDPQETQYF
TRBV6-6,-,TRBJ1-2,CASSVSTERYGYTF
TRBV27,-,TRBJ1-6,CASSLSARTAYNSPLHF
TRBV20-1,-,TRBJ2-5,CSARDYSTVSETQYF
TRBV4-1,-,TRBJ1-1,CASSQGEAFF
TRBV12-3/TRBV12-4,few,TRBJ2-3,CASSFGSTDTQYF
TRBV6-5,-,TRBJ2-7,CASMDPGSYEQYF
TRBV15,-,TRBJ1-2,CATSRDLISPYGYTF
TRBV20-1,once,TRBJ2-1,CSGRDREYYEQFF
TRBV4-1,-,TRBJ1-2,CASSQAGGANGYTF
TRBV29-1,-,TRBJ2-7,CSVEDPRGSYEQYF
TRBV6-1,-,TRBJ1-5,CASGTDQPQHF